A selection of T cell receptor beta chains follows, all from one sample in a study of identical twins. Via MiXCR, TCRdb re-called the 5' RACE reads, giving one row per CDR3 protein. This sample has around 1.7 million distinct CDR3 sequences, with roughly 35% found just once. The sample consisted of cord blood. Receptors were obtained from a newborn girl in good health. CDR3s include the opening cysteine and the closing phenylalanine or tryptophan. The D gene is left open where the match is weak. Where a row states a size, it is once, few, many or the class of an expanded clone; other rows omit it.

V,size,D,J,CDR3,DNA
TRBV5-1,NA,NA,TRBJ2-3,CASGVGPGTDTQYF,TGCGCCAGCGGAGTGGGTCCAGGCACAGATACGCAGTATTTT
TRBV5-1,NA,TRBD2,TRBJ2-7,CASSLLAEYEQHF,TGCGCCAGCAGCTTACTAGCGGAGTACGAGCAGCACTTC
TRBV4-1,many,NA,TRBJ2-5,CASSQGSLLQETQYF,TGCGCCAGCAGCCAAGGATCGCTCCTCCAAGAGACCCAGTACTTC
TRBV20-1,NA,NA,TRBJ2-3,CSARERDRPASTDTQYF,TGCAGTGCTAGAGAGAGGGACCGACCAGCTAGCACAGATACGCAGTATTTT
TRBV10-3,NA,NA,TRBJ1-2,CAIGESGRLYGYTF,TGTGCCATCGGTGAGTCGGGTAGGCTCTATGGCTACACCTTC
TRBV3-1,NA,NA,TRBJ2-1,CASSQGQFEQFF,TGTGCCAGCAGCCAAGGTCAGTTCGAGCAGTTCTTC
TRBV2,NA,TRBD2,TRBJ2-7,CASRRGLAGRNEQYF,TGTGCCAGCAGAAGGGGACTAGCGGGACGAAACGAGCAGTACTTC
TRBV9,many,NA,TRBJ2-3,CASSAAGYLGDTQYF,TGTGCCAGCAGCGCGGCGGGGTATCTGGGAGATACGCAGTATTTT
TRBV6-1,NA,TRBD2,TRBJ2-3,CASWRGASYFTDTQYF,TGTGCCAGCTGGCGGGGGGCCTCATACTTTACAGATACGCAGTATTTT
TRBV2,NA,TRBD1,TRBJ2-7,CASYDRGVGYEQYF,TGTGCCAGCTACGACAGGGGGGTAGGCTACGAGCAGTACTTC
TRBV2,few,NA,TRBJ1-2,CATNPTGANYGYTF,TGTGCCACCAACCCGACAGGTGCTAACTATGGCTACACCTTC
TRBV20-1,NA,NA,TRBJ1-5,CSARLNRGNQPQHF,TGCAGTGCTAGATTAAATCGCGGCAATCAGCCCCAGCATTTT
TRBV25-1,few,NA,TRBJ2-7,CASSEWRGDLSYEQYF,TGTGCCAGCAGTGAATGGAGGGGGGACCTCTCCTACGAGCAGTACTTC
TRBV27,NA,NA,TRBJ2-3,CACRVGGGGTQYF,TGTGCCTGCAGAGTAGGTGGGGGAGGTACGCAGTATTTT
TRBV5-1,few,TRBD2,TRBJ2-7,CASSFPSGGHEQYF,TGCGCCAGCAGCTTCCCAAGCGGGGGCCACGAGCAGTACTTC